These T cell receptor beta chains were read from a single sample in a study of shared clonotypes between healthy human individuals. The method was immunoSEQ multiplex PCR; TCRdb's version includes in-frame clones alone and lacks a portion of them. In the table there are 950,000 to 1,300,000 clones, about 74% of which are singletons. Sequencing was carried out using memory CD4+ T cells sorted from blood. These receptors all stem from a man aged 18 to 29 in good health. CDR3s include the opening cysteine and the closing phenylalanine or tryptophan. D genes are given only for firm matches. Clone size is not always given. Where it is, it says once, few, many or a class for expanded clones.

v_call	j_call	clone_size	cdr3_length	d_call	cdr3_aa	cdr3_nt
TRBV30	TRBJ1-6	.	14	TRBD1	CAWSEDRGYSPLHF	TGTGCCTGGAGTGAGGACAGGGGGTATTCACCCCTCCACTTT
TRBV6-4	TRBJ1-1	.	13	.	CASSHNRGTEAFF	TGTGCCAGCAGCCACAACCGGGGGACTGAAGCTTTCTTT
TRBV5-1	TRBJ2-3	.	13	.	CASTPGGTDTQYF	TGCGCCAGCACTCCCGGGGGAACAGATACGCAGTATTTT
TRBV10-3	TRBJ2-2	.	15	TRBD2	CAISEKREFSGELFF	TGTGCCATCAGTGAGAAGCGGGAGTTCTCCGGGGAGCTGTTTTTT
TRBV11-2	TRBJ2-1	.	15	.	CASSSSPSAYNEQFF	TGTGCCAGCAGCTCCAGCCCCTCAGCCTACAATGAGCAGTTCTTC
TRBV5-4	TRBJ2-7	few	17	TRBD2	CASSSGGLAGVYDEQYF	TGTGCCAGCAGCTCGGGGGGACTAGCGGGAGTTTACGACGAGCAGTACTTC
TRBV28	TRBJ2-5	.	14	.	CASSENGGRETQYF	TGTGCCAGCAGCGAAAACGGGGGGCGAGAGACCCAGTACTTC
TRBV10-3	TRBJ1-1	.	14	TRBD1	CAIRDREEGTEAFF	TGTGCCATTAGAGACAGGGAGGAAGGCACTGAAGCTTTCTTT
TRBV5-6	TRBJ1-5	.	12	.	CAKGEDDQPQHF	TGTGCAAAAGGTGAGGACGATCAGCCCCAGCATTTT
TRBV11-2	TRBJ1-1	.	14	.	CASSLDRSSTEAFF	TGTGCCAGCAGCTTAGATCGATCGAGCACTGAAGCTTTCTTT
TRBV27	TRBJ1-1	.	18	.	CASSSPRTGAHWNTEAFF	TGTGCCAGCAGTTCCCCCCGGACCGGGGCCCACTGGAACACTGAAGCTTTCTTT
TRBV5-1	TRBJ2-7	.	14	.	CASSLAAQTYEQYF	TGCGCCAGCAGCTTGGCCGCTCAGACGTACGAGCAGTACTTC
TRBV10-3	TRBJ1-5	.	15	TRBD1	CAISQGQGAYQPQHF	TGTGCCATCAGTCAAGGACAGGGGGCGTATCAGCCCCAGCATTTT
TRBV5-6	TRBJ1-2	once	15	.	CASSLGQMGNYGYTF	TGTGCCAGCAGCTTAGGACAAATGGGGAACTATGGCTACACCTTC
TRBV6-1	TRBJ2-3	.	16	TRBD1	CASSDGQGPRTDTQYF	TGTGCCAGCAGTGATGGACAGGGGCCACGCACAGATACGCAGTATTTT
TRBV20-1	TRBJ2-4	.	11	TRBD1	CSATSGQAQYF	TGCAGTGCTACATCTGGACAGGCTCAGTACTTC
TRBV27	TRBJ1-4	once	15	TRBD1	CASSLAGQGNEKLFF	TGTGCCAGCAGCTTAGCGGGACAGGGGAATGAAAAACTGTTTTTT
TRBV4-2	TRBJ2-7	.	15	TRBD2	CASSQDTSGSYEQYF	TGTGCCAGCAGCCAAGATACTAGCGGGTCCTACGAGCAGTACTTC
TRBV10-2	TRBJ1-6	.	16	.	CASSDWLGQGYSPLHF	TGCGCCAGCAGTGACTGGCTGGGGCAGGGATATTCACCCCTCCACTTT
TRBV15	TRBJ2-1	.	16	.	CATSVPGQRSFNEQFF	TGTGCCACCAGCGTACCGGGACAACGATCTTTCAATGAGCAGTTCTTC
TRBV6-1	TRBJ2-1	.	17	TRBD2	CASREVLSGSNYNEQFF	TGTGCCAGCAGAGAAGTCCTTAGCGGGAGTAACTACAATGAGCAGTTCTTC
TRBV6-6	TRBJ2-7	.	12	.	CASSYQRNEQYF	TGTGCCAGCAGTTACCAGCGAAACGAGCAGTACTTC
TRBV30	TRBJ2-1	.	16	TRBD2	CAWSVPASGGYNEQFF	TGTGCCTGGAGTGTACCAGCTAGCGGAGGATACAATGAGCAGTTCTTC
TRBV6-1	TRBJ2-3	.	17	TRBD2	CASSESLAGGTLRTQYF	TGTGCCAGCAGTGAATCGCTTGCGGGAGGGACTTTAAGGACGCAGTATTTT
TRBV5-4	TRBJ2-1	.	13	.	CASSLGADNEQFF	TGTGCCAGCAGCTTAGGAGCGGACAATGAGCAGTTCTTC
TRBV4-3	TRBJ2-7	.	16	TRBD2	CASSQELAGGPSEQYF	TGCGCCAGCAGCCAAGAACTAGCGGGAGGGCCCTCCGAGCAGTACTTC
TRBV18	TRBJ2-3	.	14	.	CASSPGPSTDTQYF	TGTGCCAGCTCACCAGGACCTAGCACAGATACGCAGTATTTT
TRBV19	TRBJ1-1	.	14	.	CASSDPGRYTEAFF	TGTGCCAGTAGTGACCCGGGACGATACACTGAAGCTTTCTTT
TRBV6-5	TRBJ1-3	.	14	.	CASRDWTSGNTIYF	TGTGCCAGCAGGGACTGGACCTCTGGAAACACCATATATTTT